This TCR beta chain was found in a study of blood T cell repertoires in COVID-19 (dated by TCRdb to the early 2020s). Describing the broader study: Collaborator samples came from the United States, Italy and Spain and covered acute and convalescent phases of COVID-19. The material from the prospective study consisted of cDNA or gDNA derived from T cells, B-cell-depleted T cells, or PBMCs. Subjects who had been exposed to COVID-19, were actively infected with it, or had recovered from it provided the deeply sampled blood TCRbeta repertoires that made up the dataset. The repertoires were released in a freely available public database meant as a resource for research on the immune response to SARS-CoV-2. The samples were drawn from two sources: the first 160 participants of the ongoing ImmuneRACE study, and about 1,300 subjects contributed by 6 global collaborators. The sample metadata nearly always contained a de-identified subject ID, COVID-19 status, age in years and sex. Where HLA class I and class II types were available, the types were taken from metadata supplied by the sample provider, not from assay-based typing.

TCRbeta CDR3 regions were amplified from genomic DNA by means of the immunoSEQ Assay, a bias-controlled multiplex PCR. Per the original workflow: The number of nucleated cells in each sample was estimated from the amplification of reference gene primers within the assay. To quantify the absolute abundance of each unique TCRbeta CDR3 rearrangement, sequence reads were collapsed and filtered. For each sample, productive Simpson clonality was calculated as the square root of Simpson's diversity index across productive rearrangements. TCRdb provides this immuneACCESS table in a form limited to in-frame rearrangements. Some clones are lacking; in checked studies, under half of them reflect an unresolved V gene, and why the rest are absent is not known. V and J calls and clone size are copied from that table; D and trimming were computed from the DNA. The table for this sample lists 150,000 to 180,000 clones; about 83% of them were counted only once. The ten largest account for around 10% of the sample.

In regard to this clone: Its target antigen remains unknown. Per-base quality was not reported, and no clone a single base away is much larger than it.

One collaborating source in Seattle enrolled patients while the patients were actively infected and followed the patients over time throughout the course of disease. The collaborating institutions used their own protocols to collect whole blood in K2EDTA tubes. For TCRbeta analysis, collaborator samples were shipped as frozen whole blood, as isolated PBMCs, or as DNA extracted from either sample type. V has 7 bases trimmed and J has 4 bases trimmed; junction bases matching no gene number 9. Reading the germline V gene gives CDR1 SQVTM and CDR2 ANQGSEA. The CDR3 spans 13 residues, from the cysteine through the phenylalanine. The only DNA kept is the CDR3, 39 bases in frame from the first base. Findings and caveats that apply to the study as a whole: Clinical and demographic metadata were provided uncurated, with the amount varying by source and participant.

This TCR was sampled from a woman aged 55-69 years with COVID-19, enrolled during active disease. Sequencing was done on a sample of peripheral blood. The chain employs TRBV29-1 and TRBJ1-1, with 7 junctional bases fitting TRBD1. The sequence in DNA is TGCAGCGCGACAAACAGGGGAGGCACTGAAGCTTTCTTT. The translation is CSATNRGGTEAFF.